These T cell receptor beta chains were read from a single sample in a study of T cells in Graves' hyperthyroidism and ophthalmopathy. TCRdb reprocessed the multiplex PCR reads via MiXCR and lists one record per CDR3 protein. The data contain 450,000 to 650,000 distinct CDR3 sequences, over 15% of them seen just once; the ten biggest clones take up approximately 15%. Sequenced sample: blood. These receptors came from a woman aged 18-30 years with Graves' ophthalmopathy. CDR3s include the opening cysteine and the closing phenylalanine or tryptophan. Fields, in order: D gene, V gene, clone size, J gene, CDR3 protein, CDR3 DNA. D genes are given only for firm matches. Only part of the rows carry a size: once, few, many, or a class if the clone is expanded.

D: TRBD2; V: TRBV7-8; size: -; J: TRBJ2-3; CDR3: CASSAGTRADTQYF; DNA: TGTGCCAGCAGCGCCGGGACTAGGGCAGATACGCAGTATTTT
D: TRBD1; V: TRBV27; size: many; J: TRBJ1-6; CDR3: CASSWTFGQGASPLHF; DNA: TGTGCCAGCAGTTGGACCTTCGGACAGGGAGCTTCACCCCTCCACTTT
D: TRBD1; V: TRBV28; size: few; J: TRBJ1-4; CDR3: CASSPLLSGGGGKLFF; DNA: TGTGCCAGCAGTCCCCTGTTATCAGGGGGCGGAGGAAAACTGTTTTTT
D: -; V: TRBV28; size: many; J: TRBJ1-2; CDR3: CASRTPQTGGGYGYTF; DNA: TGTGCCAGCAGAACACCCCAGACAGGAGGGGGCTATGGCTACACCTTC
D: -; V: TRBV28; size: many; J: TRBJ1-1; CDR3: CASTILRGARNTEAFF; DNA: TGTGCCAGCACAATCCTGCGGGGGGCGAGGAACACTGAAGCTTTCTTT
D: -; V: TRBV28; size: -; J: TRBJ2-1; CDR3: CASSLGQTNGQFF; DNA: TGTGCCAGCAGTTTAGGACAGACCAATGGGCAGTTCTTC
D: -; V: TRBV28; size: many; J: TRBJ2-6; CDR3: CASSLPTVSGANVLTF; DNA: TGTGCCAGCAGTTTACCGACAGTCTCTGGGGCCAACGTCCTGACTTTC
D: -; V: TRBV11-3; size: many; J: TRBJ2-1; CDR3: CASSLGSESYNEQFF; DNA: TGTGCCAGCAGCTTAGGCTCAGAAAGCTACAATGAGCAGTTCTTC
D: -; V: TRBV4-2; size: many; J: TRBJ2-5; CDR3: CASSQGASLRETQYF; DNA: TGTGCCAGCAGCCAAGGGGCTAGCCTTAGAGAGACCCAGTACTTC
D: TRBD2; V: TRBV14; size: -; J: TRBJ2-4; CDR3: CASSHLTSGRDIQYF; DNA: TGTGCCAGCAGCCACTTGACTAGCGGGAGGGACATTCAGTACTTC
D: TRBD2; V: TRBV27; size: -; J: TRBJ2-7; CDR3: CASSLSPSGDEQYF; DNA: TGTGCCAGCAGTTTATCCCCTAGCGGCGACGAGCAGTACTTC
D: TRBD1; V: TRBV28; size: many; J: TRBJ2-3; CDR3: CASLSFGRGPSTDTQYF; DNA: TGTGCCAGCCTTTCCTTCGGAAGGGGGCCTAGCACAGATACGCAGTATTTT
D: TRBD1; V: TRBV9; size: few; J: TRBJ1-1; CDR3: CASSVAGGEAFF; DNA: TGTGCCAGCAGCGTAGCAGGGGGGGAAGCTTTCTTT
D: -; V: TRBV27; size: -; J: TRBJ2-7; CDR3: CASSLYAGGDSYEQYF; DNA: TGTGCCAGCAGTTTATATGCAGGGGGGGATTCCTACGAGCAGTACTTC
D: -; V: TRBV10-3; size: few; J: TRBJ1-3; CDR3: CAISPVPGGGNTIYF; DNA: TGTGCCATCAGTCCGGTCCCGGGGGGTGGAAACACCATATATTTT
D: -; V: TRBV11-2; size: many; J: TRBJ1-2; CDR3: CASSSQGYNGYTF; DNA: TGTGCCAGCAGCTCCCAGGGGTACAATGGCTACACCTTC
D: TRBD1; V: TRBV15; size: many; J: TRBJ1-5; CDR3: CATSRSRTGNQPQHF; DNA: TGTGCCACCAGCAGATCACGGACAGGGAATCAGCCCCAGCATTTT
D: -; V: TRBV7-8; size: few; J: TRBJ1-2; CDR3: CASSLVLGHPNYGYTF; DNA: TGTGCCAGCAGCTTAGTTTTGGGACACCCAAACTATGGCTACACCTTC
D: TRBD1; V: TRBV7-2; size: many; J: TRBJ2-7; CDR3: CASSIDRVPSYEQYF; DNA: TGTGCCAGCAGCATCGACAGGGTCCCCTCCTACGAGCAGTACTTC
D: -; V: TRBV18; size: many; J: TRBJ2-7; CDR3: CASSPGIMQGNEQYF; DNA: TGTGCCAGCTCACCTGGGATTATGCAGGGTAACGAGCAGTACTTC
D: -; V: TRBV30; size: many; J: TRBJ1-2; CDR3: CAWSVSGVSNGYTF; DNA: TGTGCCTGGAGTGTGTCCGGGGTTTCTAATGGCTACACCTTC
D: TRBD1; V: TRBV5-6; size: many; J: TRBJ2-7; CDR3: CASSLADRGTYEQYF; DNA: TGTGCCAGCAGCTTGGCGGACAGGGGTACCTACGAGCAGTACTTC
D: -; V: TRBV5-1; size: few; J: TRBJ1-2; CDR3: CASRRSPTRYGYTF; DNA: TGCGCCAGCAGGAGGAGCCCAACGAGATATGGCTACACCTTC
D: -; V: TRBV2; size: -; J: TRBJ1-2; CDR3: CASSEADRTYGYTF; DNA: TGTGCCAGCAGTGAAGCCGACAGGACCTATGGCTACACCTTC
D: TRBD1; V: TRBV7-2; size: few; J: TRBJ1-2; CDR3: CASSFSLQGAPGGYTF; DNA: TGTGCCAGCAGCTTCTCCCTACAGGGGGCGCCGGGTGGCTACACCTTC
D: TRBD1; V: TRBV28; size: many; J: TRBJ1-5; CDR3: CASSRQGGSQPQHF; DNA: TGTGCCAGCAGTCGACAGGGAGGGTCCCAGCCCCAGCATTTT
D: -; V: TRBV3-1; size: many; J: TRBJ2-1; CDR3: CASSPRPGSDEQFF; DNA: TGTGCCAGCAGCCCCCGCCCCGGGAGCGATGAGCAGTTCTTC
D: TRBD1; V: TRBV7-9; size: -; J: TRBJ2-7; CDR3: CASSPKGTGQSYEQYF; DNA: TGTGCCAGCAGCCCAAAGGGTACGGGACAGAGCTACGAGCAGTACTTC
D: -; V: TRBV7-2; size: many; J: TRBJ1-2; CDR3: CASSFSGPYGYTF; DNA: TGTGCCAGCAGCTTTTCGGGCCCTTATGGCTACACCTTC
D: TRBD2; V: TRBV12-3/TRBV12-4; size: many; J: TRBJ2-7; CDR3: CASSSPGGGLYEQYF; DNA: TGTGCCAGCAGTTCCCCGGGAGGAGGATTATACGAGCAGTACTTC
D: -; V: TRBV4-1; size: -; J: TRBJ2-4; CDR3: CASSQPGAKNIQYF; DNA: TGCGCCAGCAGCCAACCGGGGGCCAAAAACATTCAGTACTTC
D: -; V: TRBV9; size: few; J: TRBJ2-1; CDR3: CASSAPLAHEQFF; DNA: TGTGCCAGCAGCGCACCCTTAGCCCATGAGCAGTTCTTC
D: TRBD1; V: TRBV3-1; size: few; J: TRBJ2-5; CDR3: CASSQGTGAQETQYF; DNA: TGTGCCAGCAGCCAAGGTACAGGGGCGCAAGAGACCCAGTACTTC
D: TRBD2; V: TRBV24-1; size: -; J: TRBJ2-1; CDR3: CATSSGLAGVYNEQFF; DNA: TGTGCCACCAGTTCGGGACTAGCGGGAGTCTACAATGAGCAGTTCTTC
D: -; V: TRBV4-1; size: -; J: TRBJ2-2; CDR3: CASSQDLRGTGELFF; DNA: TGCGCCAGCAGCCAAGATTTGCGAGGGACTGGGGAGCTGTTTTTT
D: -; V: TRBV5-8; size: few; J: TRBJ1-5; CDR3: CASSRREGNQPQHF; DNA: TGTGCCAGCAGCCGCCGCGAGGGCAATCAGCCCCAGCATTTT